This entry lists 29 T cell receptor beta chains sequenced from one sample in a study of T-cell reconstitution after alpha-beta-depleted transplantation in children. The library targeted TCRbeta and was prepared with unique molecular identifiers. TCRdb analysed the PCR reads with MiXCR anew, one entry per CDR3 protein. The table has 610,000 or so distinct CDR3 sequences, 25% to 30% seen once. The specimen comprised PBMCs, sampled before TCRalphabeta/CD19-depleted stem cell transplant. These receptor sequences come from a boy under two years old with Wiskott-Aldrich syndrome, due to receive a stem cell transplant.

This clonotype was detected a few times. This chain joins TRBV29-1 and TRBJ2-7; D not certain. The germline V gene encodes CDR1 SQVTM and CDR2 ANQGSEA. V was pared by 1 base and J by 4 bases, with 8 bases between. The CDR3 consists of 12 residues. The DNA of the CDR3 is TGCAGCGTTGAAGGGGTGAGGTACGAGCAGTACTTC. It yields the protein CSVEGVRYEQYF.

The rearrangement links TRBV28 to TRBJ1-2; unclear D gene. Germline CDR1 MDHEN, CDR2 SYDVKM. The CDR3 is made up of 13 amino acids. The ends were cut back, 2 bases at V and 3 bases at J, with 7 bases in the middle. The CDR3 loop reads CASSLGPDYGYTF. Written as DNA, the CDR3 is TGTGCCAGCAGTTTAGGACCCGACTATGGCTACACCTTC.

V is TRBV28 and J is TRBJ2-3; D might be TRBD1 (6 bases). Trimming took 6 bases from V and 0 from J, leaving 10 bases between them. Per germline, CDR1 MDHEN and CDR2 SYDVKM. The CDR3 covers 14 residues. The CDR3 spells CASRPQGSTDTQYF. CDR3 bases: TGTGCCAGCAGGCCACAGGGTAGCACAGATACGCAGTATTTT.

The chain has TRBV6-5 and TRBJ1-2; D unresolved. V was cut by 0 bases and J by 4 bases, with 9 bases left in between. The length of the CDR3 is 14 residues. Germline assignment: CDR1 MNHEY and CDR2 SVGAGI. DNA of the CDR3: TGTGCCAGCAGTTACTCCCGGACGCTCTATGGCTACACCTTC. It translates to CASSYSRTLYGYTF.

The chain carries TRBV18 and TRBJ1-3, with 7 nucleotides matching TRBD1. Germline V CDR1 and CDR2: KGHSH, LQKENI. This CDR3 comprises 16 residues. The ends lost 5 bases at V and 0 bases at J; junction bases unmatched: 7. The CDR3 sequence: CASSSEGTASGNTIYF. CDR3 in DNA: TGTGCCAGCTCATCCGAGGGGACAGCCTCTGGAAACACCATATATTTT.

The chain recombines TRBV10-3 with TRBJ2-2, with TRBD2 identical over 7 bases. Germline V CDR1 and CDR2: ENHRY, SYGVKD. This CDR3 is built from 14 residues. J gave up 3 bases and V 6 bases, and 4 bases lay outside the gene matches. Written as DNA, the CDR3 is TGTGCCATCAGAGCCCTAGCGGACACCGGGGAGCTGTTTTTT. Amino acids: CAIRALADTGELFF.

This clonotype has a handful of counts. This chain connects TRBV5-1 to TRBJ2-3; 7 bases fit TRBD1. The CDR3 covers 13 residues. Germline V lookup: CDR1 SGHRS, CDR2 YFSETQ. The ends lost 4 bases at V and 7 bases at J; junction bases unmatched: 6. The CDR3 DNA is TGCGCCAGCAGCGAACTACAGGGGTATACGCAGTATTTT. It is translated as CASSELQGYTQYF.

V usage is TRBV20-1 and J usage is TRBJ2-6; D could derive from TRBD1 or TRBD2 (5 bases each). The CDR3 length is 16 residues. Germline CDR1 reads DFQATT; CDR2 reads SNEGSKA (reference sequence). V lost 1 base to trimming and J lost 4 bases, with 14 bases between them. CDR3 region: CSARARDERGANVLTF. The CDR3 DNA sequence: TGCAGTGCTAGAGCCCGGGACGAGAGGGGGGCCAACGTCCTGACTTTC.

The rearrangement uses TRBV5-1 and TRBJ2-6, with TRBD2 identical over 7 bases. Germline CDR1 is SGHRS and CDR2 is YFSETQ. The V gene end was trimmed by 4 bases and the J gene end by 0 bases; junction bases not matched to a gene: 7. The CDR3 consists of 17 residues. In nucleotides, the CDR3 is TGCGCCAGCAGCGCGGGGGTGGGGACCTCTGGGGCCAACGTCCTGACTTTC. Its protein product is CASSAGVGTSGANVLTF.

The chain joins TRBV4-1 to TRBJ2-4; D perhaps matches TRBD1 (5 bases). CDR1 and CDR2 (germline): MGHRA, YSYEKL. The V and J ends lost 3 bases and 6 bases respectively, with 15 bases between them. The CDR3 is made up of 15 amino acids. CDR3 amino acids: CASSQAWTSGNIQYF. For the CDR3, the DNA is TGCGCCAGCAGCCAGGCCTGGACATCAGGAAACATTCAGTACTTC.

The J gene is TRBJ2-1, the V gene TRBV7-2, with D maybe TRBD2 (6 bases). The V gene lost 5 bases and the J gene lost 8 bases, with 16 bases spanning the gap. Germline CDR1 reads SGHTA; CDR2 reads FQGNSA. The CDR3 length is 14 residues. The CDR3 DNA follows: TGTGCCAGCAGCCCCACAACTAGCCGCCATGAGCAGTTCTTC. The encoded protein is CASSPTTSRHEQFF.

This clonotype was counted between two and nine times. The rearrangement joins TRBV5-4 to TRBJ2-1; no firm D call. This CDR3 spans 15 amino acids. Per the germline V gene, CDR1 is SGHNT and CDR2 is YYREEE (reference sequence). V was shortened by 4 bases and J by 6 bases, with 17 bases between the two germline ends. The CDR3 is CASSRDLPARNEQFF. CDR3 nucleotide sequence: TGTGCCAGCAGCCGCGACTTGCCAGCCCGCAATGAGCAGTTCTTC.

The rearrangement joins TRBV7-2 to TRBJ2-5, with 7 bases identical to TRBD2. After removal of 2 bases from V and 5 bases from J, the junction contained 8 bases not matched to a gene. The CDR3 totals 15 residues. Germline CDR1 reads SGHTA; CDR2 reads FQGNSA. CDR3 protein: CASSLTAGAWETQYF. DNA of the CDR3: TGTGCCAGCAGCTTAACGGCGGGAGCTTGGGAGACCCAGTACTTC.

The rearrangement uses TRBV12-3 or TRBV12-4 and TRBJ2-1; perhaps TRBD2 as D (5 bases). This CDR3 region has 13 residues. V was clipped by 1 base and J by 9 bases, with 10 bases between them. CDR3 sequence reads: CASSLVGIAEQFF. CDR3 in DNA: TGTGCCAGCAGTTTAGTCGGGATCGCTGAGCAGTTCTTC.

This chain joins TRBV30 and TRBJ1-1; D unclear. Trimming took off 2 bases at V and 1 base at J, with 8 bases between the two ends. This CDR3 region has 13 residues. Germline V CDR1 and CDR2: GTSNPN, SVGIG (reference sequence). CDR3 sequence reads: CAWSRTANTEAFF. For the CDR3, the DNA is TGTGCCTGGAGTCGGACGGCGAACACTGAAGCTTTCTTT.

The chain recombines TRBV20-1 with TRBJ2-7; 8 bases fit TRBD2. V was clipped by 4 bases and J by 4 bases; unmatched bases: 6. This CDR3 has 13 amino acids. Germline CDR1 DFQATT, CDR2 SNEGSKA (reference sequence). For the CDR3, the DNA is TGCAGTGCTACGGTAGCGGGGTTGTACGAGCAGTACTTC. Translating it yields CSATVAGLYEQYF.

This chain connects TRBV10-2 to TRBJ2-7; 7 bases are shared with TRBD2. Germline CDR1 is WSHSY and CDR2 is SAAADI. The CDR3 is 15 amino acids. With V trimmed by 6 bases and J by 5 bases, 13 bases remained unmatched. DNA of the CDR3: TGCGCCAGCAGCCAACCACAGCGGGATTGGGACGAGCAGTACTTC. Its protein is CASSQPQRDWDEQYF.

The rearrangement uses TRBV5-1 and TRBJ1-4, with no clear D. CDR1 and CDR2 from the germline V gene are SGHRS and YFSETQ. Trimming took off 4 bases at V and 0 bases at J, with 7 bases between the two ends. CDR3 length: 14 residues. The DNA of the CDR3 is TGCGCCAGCAGCAGCCAAGCAACTAATGAAAAACTGTTTTTT. Translated, it gives CASSSQATNEKLFF.

The chain employs TRBV5-5 and TRBJ2-7; the match to TRBD2 covers 10 bases. The V segment lost 0 bases and the J segment 4 bases; nucleotides outside the gene matches: 13. CDR1 and CDR2 from the germline V gene are SGHKS and YYEKEE (reference sequence). This CDR3 region has 18 residues. The CDR3: CASSLASSGRGMGYEQYF. For the CDR3, the DNA is TGTGCCAGCAGCTTGGCCTCTAGCGGGAGAGGAATGGGTTACGAGCAGTACTTC.

The genes are TRBV5-1 and TRBJ1-4, with 7 bases identical to TRBD1. Germline CDR1 SGHRS, CDR2 YFSETQ. With 2 bases clipped from V and 6 bases from J, the junction kept 4 bases outside the gene matches. The CDR3 totals 14 residues. The CDR3 DNA reads as TGCGCCAGCAGCTTTCACAGGGGTCATGAAAAACTGTTTTTT. Translation gives CASSFHRGHEKLFF.

This clonotype was found a few times. The chain is built from TRBV10-1 and TRBJ2-7; the match to TRBD2 covers 7 bases. This CDR3 has 14 residues. The ends lost 8 bases at V and 7 bases at J; junction bases unmatched: 14. Germline V lookup: CDR1 WNHNN, CDR2 SYGVQD (reference sequence). This CDR3 reads CASWSGPPRGEQYF. The CDR3 coding sequence is TGCGCCAGCTGGTCAGGGCCCCCGCGGGGGGAGCAGTACTTC.

The chain carries TRBV20-1 and TRBJ2-5; no clear D gene. The V end was cut by 0 bases, the J end by 1 base, with 9 bases between. The CDR3 sequence is 14 residues long. Germline assignment: CDR1 DFQATT and CDR2 SNEGSKA (reference sequence). CDR3 nucleotides: TGCAGTGCTAGAGATCGGATGGGCCAAGAGACCCAGTACTTC. Its translation: CSARDRMGQETQYF.

CDR3 sequence: CASSHIPRHRSSYNEQFF. CDR3 in DNA: TGTGCCAGCAGTCATATCCCCAGACATAGAAGCTCCTACAATGAGCAGTTCTTC. V is TRBV27 and J is TRBJ2-1; D call uncertain. The CDR3 has 18 residues. Germline V gene data show CDR1 as MNHEY and CDR2 as SMNVEV (reference sequence). The V gene lost 5 bases and the J gene lost 0 bases, with 20 bases spanning the gap.

This clonotype was detected a few times. The chain uses TRBV7-7 and TRBJ2-1; D is unclear. The CDR3 runs to 14 residues. Germline CDR1 reads SSHAT; CDR2 reads FNYEAQ (reference sequence). The V and J ends lost 8 bases and 4 bases respectively, with 15 bases between them. CDR3 nucleotides: TGTGCCAGCGGACCTGCCAGGCGGTACAATGAGCAGTTCTTC. Translating it yields CASGPARRYNEQFF.

The chain combines TRBV7-2 with TRBJ2-3; 8 nucleotides align to TRBD1. The germline CDR1 and CDR2 sequences are SGHTA and FQGNSA. Trimming removed 5 bases from V and 2 bases from J; junction bases left unmatched: 6. CDR3 size: 15 residues. CDR3 protein: CASSEGDRFTDTQYF. In nucleotides, the CDR3 is TGTGCCAGCAGCGAAGGGGACAGGTTCACAGATACGCAGTATTTT.

This clonotype was seen a few times. This chain connects TRBV7-9 to TRBJ2-3; perhaps TRBD1 as D (5 bases). V lost 0 bases and J lost 6, with 7 bases in between. Germline assignment: CDR1 SEHNR and CDR2 FQNEAQ (reference sequence). The CDR3 contains 13 residues. In DNA, the CDR3 is TGTGCCAGCAGCTTAGCGGACACGGATACGCAGTATTTT. Its translation: CASSLADTDTQYF.

This clonotype has just a few counts. The gene calls are TRBV20-1 and TRBJ1-3; 7 bases are shared with TRBD1. The CDR3 consists of 14 residues. Looked up from germline, CDR1 is DFQATT and CDR2 is SNEGSKA (reference sequence). CDR3 bases: TGCAGAACCCATGTCCCGGGACAGTCCGACACCATATATTTT. As protein: CRTHVPGQSDTIYF.

V and J are TRBV10-1 and TRBJ2-2; D not certain. Germline CDR1 and CDR2: WNHNN and SYGVQD (reference sequence). The V end lost 0 bases, the J end lost 3 bases, and 5 bases lay between the germline ends. There are 14 residues in the CDR3. The CDR3 nucleotides read TGCGCCAGCAGTGAGTCGTTGTACACCGGGGAGCTGTTTTTT. Protein: CASSESLYTGELFF.

The chain employs TRBV5-1 and TRBJ2-7; TRBD2 aligns across 10 bases. After removal of 0 bases from V and 3 bases from J, the junction contained 6 bases not matched to a gene. CDR1 is SGHRS, CDR2 YFSETQ, per germline. This CDR3 spans 16 amino acids. CDR3 region: CASSLAVSSGSYEQYF. In DNA form, the CDR3 reads TGCGCCAGCAGCTTGGCCGTGTCTAGCGGGAGCTACGAGCAGTACTTC.